One sample yielded the 22 T cell receptor beta chains listed below, sequenced in a study of blood T cell repertoires in COVID-19. Here immunoSEQ multiplex PCR was the method, and the copy in TCRdb shows in-frame clones only, minus some. The sample yields about 75,000 clones, 88% seen once. What was sequenced was peripheral blood. These TCRs come from a human donor in a cohort sampled during active COVID-19.

V and J are TRBV7-9 and TRBJ1-6; possibly TRBD1 for D (6 bases). This CDR3 spans 16 amino acids. Trimming cost V 9 bases and J 0 bases, with 15 bases left between them. Germline V gene sequence: CDR1 SEHNR, CDR2 FQNEAQ (reference sequence). The CDR3 here is CASRGGSGSYNSPLHF. The DNA of the CDR3 is TGTGCCAGTAGAGGGGGATCTGGCTCCTATAATTCACCCCTCCACTTT.

The gene calls are TRBV23-1 and TRBJ1-2; D is ambiguous. TRBV23-1 is an ORF for which the function is uncertain. V dropped 4 bases and J dropped 5 bases, with 11 bases sitting between them. This CDR3 is built from 13 residues. The CDR3 protein is CASSLLGLYGYTF. The CDR3 DNA reads as TGCGCCAGCAGTCTTCTGGGCCTATATGGCTACACCTTC.

This chain joins TRBV6-9 and TRBJ1-5; maybe TRBD1 (5 bases). The V gene lost 7 bases and the J gene lost 4 bases, with 20 bases spanning the gap. Germline V gene lookup returns CDR1 MNHGY and CDR2 SVAAGI. The CDR3 runs 16 residues. In nucleotides, the CDR3 is TGTGCCAGCACTAATAGGTCGCAGGGAGGGAATCAGCCCCAGCATTTT. It codes for CASTNRSQGGNQPQHF.

This rearrangement joins TRBV11-2 to TRBJ2-3; 10 positions agree with TRBD1. Looked up from germline, CDR1 is SGHAT and CDR2 is FQNNGV. The V gene end was trimmed by 7 bases and the J gene end by 3 bases; junction bases not matched to a gene: 4. This CDR3 is 14 amino acids long. The CDR3 DNA follows: TGTGCCAGCAAGACAGGGGGCGCGACAGATACGCAGTATTTT. Amino acids: CASKTGGATDTQYF.

About this clone: Other DNA sequences in the same sample also yield this CDR3. V usage is TRBV7-2 and J usage is TRBJ2-5; 9 bases line up with TRBD2. This CDR3 is built from 13 residues. J gave up 3 bases and V 6 bases, and 2 bases lay outside the gene matches. CDR1 is SGHTA, CDR2 FQGNSA, per germline. Here the CDR3 reads CASSSSGEETQYF. In nucleotides, the CDR3 is TGTGCCAGCAGTTCTAGCGGGGAAGAGACCCAGTACTTC.

This sequence joins TRBV7-3 and TRBJ2-1, with a weak D call TRBD1 (5 bases). With 5 bases removed from V and 0 bases from J, the gap between germline ends came to 11 bases. The CDR3 spans 15 residues. CDR1 and CDR2 (germline): SGHTA, FQGTGA. The CDR3 region has the DNA TGTGCCAGCAGCCCGACAGCTAGCTCCTACAATGAGCAGTTCTTC. Translation: CASSPTASSYNEQFF.

The chain recombines TRBV4-2 with TRBJ1-2, with 10 bases lining up with TRBD1. With 0 bases clipped from V and 1 base from J, the junction kept 14 bases outside the gene matches. This CDR3 is built from 20 residues. Germline CDR1 and CDR2: LGHNA and YNFKEQ. The CDR3 nucleotides are TGTGCCAGCAGCCAAGACCTCCCCGGGACAGGGGTCGGGGGTAACTATGGCTACACCTTC. This encodes CASSQDLPGTGVGGNYGYTF.

The genes are TRBV2 and TRBJ2-2, with 10 bases lining up with TRBD2. CDR3 length: 15 amino acids. Trimming cost V 5 bases and J 5 bases; bases outside gene matches: 5. Per germline, CDR1 SNHLY and CDR2 FYNNEI. The CDR3 protein is CASSSASGGTGELFF. The CDR3 nucleotides read TGTGCCAGCAGTTCCGCTAGCGGGGGAACCGGGGAGCTGTTTTTT. The whole variable domain, filled in from reference TRBV2 and TRBJ2-2, reads EPEVTQTPSHQVTQMGQEVILRCVPISNHLYFYWYRQILGQKVEFLVSFYNNEISEKSEIFDDQFSVERPDGSNFTLKIRSTKLEDSAMYFCASSSASGGTGELFFGEGSRLTVL.

The rearrangement uses TRBV30 and TRBJ2-3; no clear D. V was shortened by 3 bases and J by 1 base, with 5 bases between the two germline ends. Germline CDR1 and CDR2: GTSNPN and SVGIG (reference sequence). The CDR3 is 12 residues long. CDR3 sequence reads: CAWSYRTDTQYF. Written as DNA, the CDR3 is TGTGCCTGGAGCTACCGCACAGATACGCAGTATTTT.

This chain links TRBV5-1 with TRBJ2-7, with TRBD1 matching over 9 bases. This CDR3 comprises 15 residues. CDR1 SGHRS and CDR2 YFSETQ come from the germline V gene. With V trimmed by 4 bases and J by 6 bases, 11 bases remained unmatched. CDR3 sequence: CASSAGTGWDFEQYF. The CDR3 DNA follows: TGCGCCAGCAGCGCCGGGACAGGGTGGGACTTCGAGCAGTACTTC.

The CDR3, as DNA: TGTGCCAGCAGCTTAGCGGGGGGGGTGGATACGCAGTATTTT. Its translation: CASSLAGGVDTQYF. This chain connects TRBV7-2 to TRBJ2-3; the match to TRBD2 covers 7 bases. The CDR3 has 14 residues. Germline lookup yields CDR1 SGHTA and CDR2 FQGNSA. Trimming removed 0 bases from V and 6 bases from J; junction bases left unmatched: 3.

The chain combines TRBV7-8 with TRBJ2-3; TRBD2 might be the D (5 bases). The CDR3 is 14 residues long. Trimming cost V 3 bases and J 3 bases, with 10 bases left between them. Germline CDR1 and CDR2: SGHVS and FQNEAQ. CDR3 in amino acids: CASSLEVGTDTQYF. CDR3 DNA: TGTGCCAGCAGCTTGGAGGTCGGGACAGATACGCAGTATTTT.

The rearrangement links TRBV28 to TRBJ2-3; D is ambiguous. This CDR3 region has 14 residues. Germline assignment: CDR1 MDHEN and CDR2 SYDVKM. V was trimmed by 9 bases and J by 5 bases, leaving 18 bases between them. The CDR3 DNA reads TGTGCCAGTATCCAGGAAACAGTAGGAGATACGCAGTATTTT. It yields the protein CASIQETVGDTQYF.

This clone has a single count. The rearrangement joins TRBV7-3 to TRBJ2-1, with TRBD1 identical over 8 bases. The CDR3 contains 15 residues. With V trimmed by 5 bases and J by 8 bases, 11 bases remained unmatched. CDR1 is SGHTA, CDR2 FQGTGA, per germline. CDR3 region: CASSLVQGGLDEQFF. The CDR3, as DNA: TGTGCCAGCAGCCTGGTACAGGGGGGATTGGATGAGCAGTTCTTC.

This clone occurred once. The rearrangement joins TRBV11-2 to TRBJ2-3; 9 bases are shared with TRBD2. The CDR3 sequence is 16 residues long. Germline V gene lookup returns CDR1 SGHAT and CDR2 FQNNGV. V was clipped by 4 bases and J by 5 bases; unmatched bases: 10. DNA of the CDR3: TGTGCCAGCAGCTCATGGGGGCGGGGGGGCATAGATACGCAGTATTTT. Its translation is CASSSWGRGGIDTQYF.

The rearrangement links TRBV5-1 to TRBJ1-2; 8 positions match TRBD1. The germline V gene has CDR1 SGHRS and CDR2 YFSETQ. The V and J ends lost 3 bases and 2 bases, in that order; junction bases with no gene match: 6. The CDR3 is 15 residues long. The CDR3 sequence: CASSYGQGRNYGYTF. CDR3 nucleotides: TGCGCCAGCAGCTATGGACAGGGAAGGAACTATGGCTACACCTTC.

This clone was seen once. The rearrangement uses TRBV28 and TRBJ1-1; TRBD1 might be the D (6 bases). CDR1 is MDHEN, CDR2 SYDVKM, per germline. This CDR3 spans 15 amino acids. The V gene lost 4 bases and the J gene lost 1 base, with 13 bases spanning the gap. The CDR3 region is CASSSMGQQNTEAFF. The CDR3 nucleotides read TGTGCCAGCAGTTCGATGGGACAACAGAACACTGAAGCTTTCTTT.

This clone came up a few times. This chain joins TRBV7-2 and TRBJ2-1, with D unclear. This CDR3 has 13 residues. Germline V gene lookup returns CDR1 SGHTA and CDR2 FQGNSA. Between the trimmed V and J ends, which lost 5 bases and 0 bases, there was a span of 5 bases. The chain's CDR3 is CASSISSYNEQFF. The CDR3, as DNA: TGTGCCAGCAGCATCAGCTCCTACAATGAGCAGTTCTTC.

The chain employs TRBV28 and TRBJ2-4; TRBD2 matches at 12 bases. From germline, CDR1 is MDHEN and CDR2 SYDVKM. J was trimmed by 6 bases and V by 5 bases; bases with no gene match: 8. CDR3 length: 16 amino acids. CDR3 sequence reads: CASSTRTGLAGNIQYF. The CDR3, as DNA: TGTGCCAGCAGTACACGGACGGGACTAGCGGGAAACATTCAGTACTTC.

The chain's CDR3 is CASATGFDQPQHF. DNA for the CDR3: TGTGCCAGTGCAACAGGTTTCGATCAGCCCCAGCATTTT. J is TRBJ1-5 and V is TRBV19; D is possibly TRBD1 (5 bases). This CDR3 is 13 amino acids long. The germline V and J ends were trimmed by 8 bases and 5 bases, with 13 bases remaining between them. CDR1 and CDR2 (germline): LNHDA, SQIVND (reference sequence).

This chain links TRBV5-1 with TRBJ2-5; a possible D gene is TRBD2 (6 bases). Between the trimmed V and J ends, which lost 2 bases and 0 bases, there was a span of 14 bases. The V gene's germline CDR1 is SGHRS and CDR2 YFSETQ. The CDR3 is 16 amino acids. CDR3 nucleotide sequence: TGCGCCAGCAGCTTTTCATTGGGGGGTAACCAAGAGACCCAGTACTTC. As protein: CASSFSLGGNQETQYF.

This chain joins TRBV7-2 and TRBJ2-5; the match to TRBD2 covers 10 bases. The CDR3 totals 14 residues. Trimming took 6 bases from V and 5 from J; bases not matched to a gene: 6. The germline V gene has CDR1 SGHTA and CDR2 FQGNSA. The DNA for the CDR3 is TGTGCCAGCAGGCTACTAGCGGGGAAGGAGACCCAGTACTTC. Encoded protein: CASRLLAGKETQYF.